This TCR beta chain was obtained from a study of control samples from healthy donors and cancer patients. The assay was immunoSEQ multiplex PCR, and TCRdb's table has in-frame clones only and misses some. The repertoire holds 150,000 to 200,000 clones, about 91% seen once, with nearly 5% in the top ten. With 3 bases removed from V and 15 bases from J, the gap between germline ends came to 17 bases. Germline CDR1 reads LNHNV; CDR2 reads YYDKDF (reference sequence). This CDR3 spans 13 amino acids. This chain joins TRBV15 and TRBJ1-4; D gene unclear. Specimen: blood. The sequence derives from a young woman in good health. CDR3 region: CATSSQTLGSVFF. The CDR3, as DNA: TGTGCCACCAGCAGCCAGACTCTTGGCAGTGTGTTTTTT.